Listed here are 5 T cell receptor beta chains from one sample, sequenced in a study of blood T cells in healthy people across ages. A second PCR of roughly 7 to 11 cycles used a sample-barcoded 5' primer and a J-beta primer mix. In TCRdb, the 5' RACE reads were re-called with MiXCR into one record per CDR3 protein. The sample contains approximately 940,000 distinct CDR3 sequences, 40% to 60% of which appear only once. Sequenced: blood. The receptors were gathered from a man aged 25 to 45 in good health.

The V call is TRBV3-1, the J call TRBJ2-1; D remains ambiguous. There are 12 residues in the CDR3. CDR1 and CDR2 from the germline V gene are LGHDT and YNNKEL (reference sequence). Trimming left V 0 bases short and J 10 bases short, with 7 bases between. CDR3 protein: CASSQEGQEQFF. The CDR3, as DNA: TGTGCCAGCAGCCAAGAAGGGCAGGAGCAGTTCTTC.

The CDR3 is CASTTGLGWETQYF. As DNA, the CDR3 is TGTGCCAGCACTACGGGACTAGGGTGGGAGACCCAGTACTTC. V usage is TRBV28 and J usage is TRBJ2-7, with TRBD2 matching 8 bases. The end of the DNA fits TRBJ2-5 better, so the J call may be wrong. The length of the CDR3 is 14 residues. Germline V gene data show CDR1 as MDHEN and CDR2 as SYDVKM.

The J gene is TRBJ2-3, the V gene TRBV4-1; D is unclear. Trimming removed 4 bases from V and 6 bases from J, with 11 bases in between. Germline assignment: CDR1 MGHRA and CDR2 YSYEKL. The length of the CDR3 is 13 residues. CDR3 DNA: TGCGCCAGCAGCCCCCAACCCCCTGATACGCAGTATTTT. Protein: CASSPQPPDTQYF.

The chain links TRBV20-1 to TRBJ2-7, with D unresolved. CDR3 length equals 11 residues. Germline loops: CDR1 DFQATT, CDR2 SNEGSKA (reference sequence). Deletions cut 0 bases from V and 1 base from J, with 1 base between. The CDR3 coding sequence is TGCAGTGCTAGAGAATCCTACGAGCAGTACTTC. Protein: CSARESYEQYF.

CDR3 sequence: CASSYSLSYEQYF. CDR3 coding DNA: TGTGCCAGCAGTTACTCCCTAAGCTACGAGCAGTACTTC. The chain is built from TRBV6-6 and TRBJ2-7; D gene uncertain. This CDR3 has 13 residues. V was clipped by 0 bases and J by 3 bases, with 6 bases between them. The V gene's germline CDR1 is MNHNY and CDR2 SVGAGI (reference sequence).